Listed below are T cell receptor beta chains from one sample, sequenced in a study of blood T cell repertoires in COVID-19. Sequencing used immunoSEQ multiplex PCR; TCRdb keeps in-frame clones, though not all of them. The table lists about 180,000 clones, approximately 85% of them singletons, with around 9.9% in the top ten. Material: peripheral blood. These receptor sequences come from a human donor with active or convalescent COVID-19. The donor label of this sample is uncertain. CDR3s include the opening cysteine and the closing phenylalanine or tryptophan. D genes are given only for firm matches.

j_call d_call v_call cdr3_aa
TRBJ1-3 . TRBV3-1/TRBV3-2 CASSQDNGNTIYF
TRBJ1-3 . TRBV6-6 CASKGEGRLSGNTIYF
TRBJ1-3 . TRBV7-6 CASSLTSGPSSGNTIYF
TRBJ2-7 . TRBV24-1 CATSAGQPPYEQYF
TRBJ2-1 TRBD2 TRBV2 CASSEWEGQNEQFF
TRBJ1-1 . TRBV5-1 CASSLGSGRNTEAFF
TRBJ1-2 . TRBV2 CASRGASGYGYTF
TRBJ2-1 TRBD2 TRBV7-2 CASSLVGWGLANNEQFF
TRBJ1-2 TRBD1 TRBV28 CASSSGQGGSYTF
TRBJ2-5 TRBD2 TRBV11-3 CASSWGGPQYF
TRBJ1-1 . TRBV2 CASSRGEGTEAFF
TRBJ2-5 TRBD2 TRBV5-1 CASSLGIGLAGGETQYF
TRBJ2-1 TRBD2 TRBV11-2 CASSFQGTSGRANEQFF
TRBJ1-2 . TRBV24-1 CATSGQNNYGYTF
TRBJ1-2 . TRBV13 CASSFSGGPYGYTF
TRBJ1-1 . TRBV19 CAVRGLNTEAFF
TRBJ2-1 TRBD2 TRBV6-5 CASSRTSGGYNEQFF
TRBJ1-4 . TRBV4-3 CASSQDFKGGDEKLFF
TRBJ1-2 . TRBV4-1 CASSQDLVGAGTYGYTF
TRBJ2-6 . TRBV6-1 CASSEVRPAKSGANVLTF